A single sample gave rise to the 15 T cell receptor beta chains below, sequenced in a study of spatial heterogeneity in lung cancer. TCRdb re-derived calls from the 5' RACE reads in MiXCR, one entry per CDR3 protein. The sample yields 2,000 to 2,500 distinct CDR3 sequences, approximately 7.5% seen once. Time point meaning: sample taken at primary tumor resection. The material was normal lung tissue next to the tumor, obtained at surgery. The receptors originated from a female donor with early-stage non-small cell lung cancer.

This clonotype is medium-sized. This chain links TRBV10-3 with TRBJ1-5, with D hard to call. Germline values: CDR1 ENHRY, CDR2 SYGVKD. V was trimmed by 0 bases and J by 0 bases, leaving 9 bases between them. This CDR3 has 16 amino acids. This CDR3 reads CAISESATFSNQPQHF. The CDR3 coding sequence is TGTGCCATCAGTGAGTCAGCCACTTTTAGCAATCAGCCCCAGCATTTT.

By its share, this clonotype is medium-sized (0.01 to 0.1%). V gene TRBV6-1 combines with J gene TRBJ1-2, with TRBD1 matching over 12 bases. This CDR3 comprises 16 residues. The germline CDR1 and CDR2 sequences are MNHNS and SASEGT. V lost 5 bases and J lost 8; bases outside the gene matches: 12. The CDR3 region has the DNA TGTGCCAGCAGTAACTTACCGGGACAGGGGGCGATCGGCTACACCTTC. It yields the protein CASSNLPGQGAIGYTF.

Relative to its sample, this clonotype is medium-sized (0.01 to 0.1%). The chain has TRBV20-1 and TRBJ2-3, with 7 bases identical to TRBD2. The CDR3 contains 14 residues. The germline V gene encodes CDR1 DFQATT and CDR2 SNEGSKA (reference sequence). The CDR3 nucleotides are TGCAGGCCGCAGTCTAGCGGCACCACAGATACGCAGTATTTT. The encoded protein is CRPQSSGTTDTQYF.

In its sample, this clonotype ranks as medium-sized. The chain couples TRBV4-1 to TRBJ2-5, with 8 bases that match TRBD1. The J segment lost 1 base and the V segment lost 5 bases, leaving 9 bases of the junction unmatched. Germline loops: CDR1 MGHRA, CDR2 YSYEKL. The CDR3 is 16 amino acids. The CDR3 region has the DNA TGCGCCAGCAGCGGAGCCGGGACAGGACCCCAAGAGACCCAGTACTTC. It translates to CASSGAGTGPQETQYF.

The chain couples TRBV10-2 to TRBJ2-1, with D unclear. Looked up from germline, CDR1 is WSHSY and CDR2 is SAAADI. V lost 4 bases, J lost 3 bases, and 1 base lay in between. The CDR3 runs to 11 residues. CDR3: CASSVYNEQFF. CDR3 in DNA: TGCGCCAGCAGTGTCTACAATGAGCAGTTCTTC.

Within the sample, this clonotype is medium-sized. This CDR3 reads CASSQDISDANEQFF. The CDR3 coding sequence is TGCGCCAGCAGCCAAGACATTAGCGACGCCAATGAGCAGTTCTTC. This chain connects TRBV4-3 to TRBJ2-1; possibly TRBD2 for D (5 bases). Per germline, CDR1 LGHNA and CDR2 YSLEER. This CDR3 is built from 15 residues. V gave up 0 bases and J gave up 6 bases, with 12 bases separating them.

There are a few counts of this clonotype. The rearrangement joins TRBV4-3 to TRBJ1-4, with TRBD1 matching 8 bases. V shed 1 base, J shed 7 bases, and the junction held 5 bases outside the gene matches. The CDR3 spans 15 residues. Germline-derived CDR1 and CDR2 are LGHNA and YSLEER. Here the CDR3 reads CASSQGGRGREKLFF. Written as DNA, the CDR3 is TGCGCCAGCAGCCAAGGCGGCAGGGGGCGTGAAAAACTGTTTTTT.

This clonotype was found many times. The rearrangement links TRBV5-1 to TRBJ2-7; D could derive from TRBD1 or TRBD2 (5 bases each). CDR3 size: 15 residues. Per the germline V gene, CDR1 is SGHRS and CDR2 is YFSETQ. The V end was cut by 0 bases, the J end by 6 bases, with 16 bases between. The CDR3: CASSLGSGPLREQYF. Written as DNA, the CDR3 is TGCGCCAGCAGCTTGGGTTCGGGACCTTTGCGCGAGCAGTACTTC.

This clonotype occurred a few times. The rearrangement links TRBV10-3 to TRBJ2-1; TRBD2 matches at 9 bases. This CDR3 is built from 13 residues. Germline CDR1 is ENHRY and CDR2 is SYGVKD. With V trimmed by 9 bases and J by 2 bases, 2 bases remained unmatched. The CDR3, as DNA: TGTGCCATGACTAGCGGTGCCTACAATGAGCAGTTCTTC. Translating it yields CAMTSGAYNEQFF.

Relative to its sample, this clonotype is large. The gene calls are TRBV28 and TRBJ2-1, with 13 bases lining up with TRBD2. Germline V gene data show CDR1 as MDHEN and CDR2 as SYDVKM. Trimming cost V 5 bases and J 6 bases; bases outside gene matches: 1. CDR3 length: 14 residues. Written as DNA, the CDR3 is TGTGCCAGCAGTGGACTAGCGGGAGTCAATGAGCAGTTCTTC. This codes for CASSGLAGVNEQFF.

The chain is built from TRBV12-3 or TRBV12-4 and TRBJ1-4; 9 positions match TRBD1. This CDR3 comprises 15 residues. Germline trimming cut 5 bases from V and 9 bases from J; bases unmatched to any gene: 10. CDR3 amino acids: CASSLLGTGIKKLFF. CDR3 bases: TGTGCCAGCAGTCTCCTGGGGACAGGGATTAAAAAACTGTTTTTT.

This clonotype qualifies as medium-sized. V gene TRBV12-3 or TRBV12-4 combines with J gene TRBJ2-1; D is uncertain. The ends were cut back, 6 bases at V and 5 bases at J, with 14 bases in the middle. This CDR3 spans 14 amino acids. Here the CDR3 DNA reads TGTGCCAGCAGAGAACGAACCTTTCACAATGAGCAGTTCTTC. It specifies CASRERTFHNEQFF.

This clonotype qualifies as medium-sized. J is TRBJ2-1 and V is TRBV11-3; no clear D gene. V lost 2 bases to trimming and J lost 5 bases, with 7 bases between them. The CDR3 is made up of 13 amino acids. The V gene's germline CDR1 is SGHNT and CDR2 YENEEA. In nucleotides, the CDR3 is TGTGCCAGCAGCTTAAACTCTGACAATGAGCAGTTCTTC. Translation gives CASSLNSDNEQFF.

In its sample, this clonotype ranks as medium-sized (0.01 to 0.1%). V gene TRBV24-1 combines with J gene TRBJ2-1, with a tentative D call TRBD2 (6 bases). From germline, CDR1 is KGHDR and CDR2 SFDVKD. V was cut by 6 bases and J by 8 bases, with 19 bases left in between. CDR3 size: 15 residues. The CDR3 region is CATSSERVRGHEQFF. CDR3 sequence (DNA): TGTGCCACCAGTAGCGAGCGGGTAAGGGGACATGAGCAGTTCTTC.

This clonotype is termed medium-sized. V is TRBV5-1 and J is TRBJ2-1; D is unresolved. Germline CDR1 reads SGHRS; CDR2 reads YFSETQ. The CDR3 sequence is 14 residues long. The V end lost 1 base, the J end lost 5 bases, and 10 bases lay between the germline ends. The CDR3 nucleotides are TGCGCCAGCAGCTTGAGTACTCGCAACAATGAGCAGTTCTTC. It specifies CASSLSTRNNEQFF.